These 28 T cell receptor beta chains came from one sample sequenced in a study of T cell changes during pregnancy in multiple sclerosis. Produced via immunoSEQ multiplex PCR; TCRdb's table is partial and in-frame only. The sample contains approximately 88,000 clones, 90% to 95% of which appear only once. This specimen consisted of peripheral blood, obtained in the third trimester of pregnancy. The source of these receptors is a female donor with multiple sclerosis, enrolled in a pregnancy study.

This chain joins TRBV11-2 and TRBJ1-4; 9 bases fit TRBD1. Looked up from germline, CDR1 is SGHAT and CDR2 is FQNNGV. The J segment lost 6 bases and the V segment lost 3 bases, leaving 2 bases of the junction unmatched. The CDR3 has 14 residues. DNA for the CDR3: TGTGCCAGCAGCTTGGGACAGGGTGATGAAAAACTGTTTTTT. Translated: CASSLGQGDEKLFF.

The chain is built from TRBV5-1 and TRBJ2-5; a possible D gene is TRBD1 (7 bases). The CDR3 runs to 15 residues. Trimming took 3 bases from V and 5 from J, leaving 17 bases between them. The germline gives CDR1 SGHRS, CDR2 YFSETQ. The CDR3 nucleotides read TGCGCCAGCAGCTCCGGGGACAGAGGGGGGGAGACCCAGTACTTC. This sequence encodes CASSSGDRGGETQYF. Combining the CDR3 with reference TRBV5-1 and TRBJ2-5 gives the whole variable domain KAGVTQTPRYLIKTRGQQVTLSCSPISGHRSVSWYQQTPGQGLQFLFEYFSETQRNKGNFPGRFSGRQFSNSRSEMNVSTLELGDSALYLCASSSGDRGGETQYFGPGTRLLVL.

DNA for the CDR3: TGTGCCAGCAGCTTGGCCGGGACAGGGACCGTTAACTATGGCTACACCTTC. Translation gives CASSLAGTGTVNYGYTF. This chain joins TRBV5-6 and TRBJ1-2, with 9 bases identical to TRBD1. Looked up from germline, CDR1 is SGHDT and CDR2 is YYEEEE. With V trimmed by 0 bases and J by 1 base, 7 bases remained unmatched. This CDR3 region has 17 residues.

Many counts were recorded for this clone. The chain couples TRBV9 to TRBJ2-3; 8 bases fit TRBD1. CDR3 length: 15 amino acids. CDR1 and CDR2 from the germline V gene are SGDLS and YYNGEE. The V segment lost 0 bases and the J segment 6 bases; nucleotides outside the gene matches: 6. The CDR3 DNA follows: TGTGCCAGCAGCGTAGCTATGGACAGGGTTGATACGCAGTATTTT. Translating gives CASSVAMDRVDTQYF.

The chain employs TRBV6-1 and TRBJ2-7, with 7 positions matching TRBD1. The V gene end was trimmed by 7 bases and the J gene end by 0 bases; junction bases not matched to a gene: 3. This CDR3 region has 13 residues. Germline assignment: CDR1 MNHNS and CDR2 SASEGT. CDR3 amino acids: CASMGQSSYEQYF. The CDR3 DNA follows: TGTGCCAGCATGGGACAGAGCTCCTACGAGCAGTACTTC.

V usage is TRBV28 and J usage is TRBJ1-5; maybe TRBD1 (5 bases). This CDR3 has 15 residues. Germline-derived CDR1 and CDR2 are MDHEN and SYDVKM. V was shortened by 3 bases and J by 0 bases, with 9 bases between the two germline ends. The CDR3 reads CASSLVDSSNQPQHF. The CDR3 bases are TGTGCCAGCAGTTTGGTCGACAGTAGCAATCAGCCCCAGCATTTT.

V and J are TRBV5-1 and TRBJ2-2; 8 bases align to TRBD2. The CDR3 runs to 15 residues. V lost 4 bases and J lost 4; bases outside the gene matches: 6. CDR1 is SGHRS and CDR2 is YFSETQ in the germline V gene. The CDR3: CASSPLTSATGELFF. In DNA form, the CDR3 reads TGCGCCAGCAGCCCCCTGACTAGCGCCACCGGGGAGCTGTTTTTT.

This chain joins TRBV27 and TRBJ2-7, with D possibly being TRBD2 (6 bases). Trimming took 5 bases from V and 3 from J, leaving 17 bases between them. The germline gives CDR1 MNHEY, CDR2 SMNVEV (reference sequence). This CDR3 spans 15 amino acids. The CDR3 DNA reads as TGTGCCAGCAGTCCCCTCCGGGAGCGGTTCTACGAGCAGTACTTC. Residues: CASSPLRERFYEQYF.

The chain couples TRBV2 to TRBJ2-1, with 7 bases lining up with TRBD2. CDR1 is SNHLY and CDR2 is FYNNEI in the germline V gene. The CDR3 is 15 amino acids. The V gene end was trimmed by 1 base and the J gene end by 7 bases; junction bases not matched to a gene: 7. As DNA, the CDR3 is TGTGCCAGCAGTGAAGGTGGCGGGAGACAAAATGAGCAGTTCTTC. It specifies CASSEGGGRQNEQFF.

The chain is built from TRBV7-3 and TRBJ2-6; 8 nucleotides agree with TRBD2. The germline V gene encodes CDR1 SGHTA and CDR2 FQGTGA. The CDR3 has 19 amino acids. Germline trimming cut 5 bases from V and 0 bases from J; bases unmatched to any gene: 12. CDR3 region: CASSVGGGLVLSGANVLTF. CDR3 DNA sequence: TGTGCCAGCAGCGTCGGGGGGGGTCTGGTTCTCTCTGGGGCCAACGTCCTGACTTTC. Together with reference TRBV7-3 and TRBJ2-6, the CDR3 gives the full variable domain: GAGVSQTPSNKVTEKGKYVELRCDPISGHTALYWYRQSLGQGPEFLIYFQGTGAADDSGLPNDRFFAVRPEGSVSTLKIQRTERGDSAVYLCASSVGGGLVLSGANVLTFGAGSRLTVL.

The chain carries TRBV9 and TRBJ2-2; 11 nucleotides match TRBD2. V was pared by 1 base and J by 7 bases, with 3 bases of the junction left unmatched. There are 15 residues in the CDR3. Germline V gene sequence: CDR1 SGDLS, CDR2 YYNGEE. The CDR3 DNA is TGTGCCAGCAGCGTAACTAGCGGGAGTGGCGGGGAGCTGTTTTTT. Its protein is CASSVTSGSGGELFF. The variable domain in full, completed from reference TRBV9 and TRBJ2-2, reads DSGVTQTPKHLITATGQRVTLRCSPRSGDLSVYWYQQSLDQGLQFLIQYYNGEERAKGNILERFSAQQFPDLHSELNLSSLELGDSALYFCASSVTSGSGGELFFGEGSRLTVL.

The genes are TRBV29-1 and TRBJ1-1, with 10 bases identical to TRBD1. Germline V gene sequence: CDR1 SQVTM, CDR2 ANQGSEA. The CDR3 extends over 13 amino acids. V lost 6 bases and J lost 10; bases outside the gene matches: 11. The CDR3 sequence is CSVDLGQGLTAFF. CDR3 bases: TGCAGCGTCGACTTGGGACAGGGGCTTACAGCTTTCTTT.

The chain recombines TRBV9 with TRBJ1-3, with 9 bases lining up with TRBD1. The CDR3 spans 17 residues. In germline, CDR1 is SGDLS, CDR2 YYNGEE. V was pared by 3 bases and J by 1 base, with 8 bases of the junction left unmatched. CDR3: CASSAKGTGISGNTIYF. The CDR3 DNA reads as TGTGCCAGCAGCGCGAAAGGGACAGGGATTTCTGGAAACACCATATATTTT. The full variable domain, rest sourced from reference TRBV9 and TRBJ1-3, is DSGVTQTPKHLITATGQRVTLRCSPRSGDLSVYWYQQSLDQGLQFLIQYYNGEERAKGNILERFSAQQFPDLHSELNLSSLELGDSALYFCASSAKGTGISGNTIYFGEGSWLTVV.

The chain carries TRBV5-1 and TRBJ2-6; TRBD1 might be the D (5 bases). Per the germline V gene, CDR1 is SGHRS and CDR2 is YFSETQ. The CDR3 is 15 amino acids. Trimming removed 6 bases from V and 0 bases from J, with 10 bases in between. This CDR3 reads CASTQTASGANVLTF. For the CDR3, the DNA is TGCGCCAGCACACAGACAGCCTCTGGGGCCAACGTCCTGACTTTC.

The V gene is TRBV19, the J gene TRBJ2-7, with a possible D match to TRBD2 (5 bases). CDR3 size: 14 residues. CDR1 is LNHDA, CDR2 SQIVND, per germline (reference sequence). The ends were cut back, 1 base at V and 2 bases at J, with 9 bases in the middle. For the CDR3, the DNA is TGTGCCAGTAGTATAGGACGGGGAACCTACGAGCAGTACTTC. Residues: CASSIGRGTYEQYF.

This sequence joins TRBV5-6 and TRBJ2-3; D perhaps matches TRBD2 (6 bases). The germline V gene has CDR1 SGHDT and CDR2 YYEEEE. This CDR3 region has 16 residues. V lost 1 base and J 2 bases, leaving 14 bases between the germline ends. The CDR3 protein is CASSLWMRGSTDTQYF. The CDR3 DNA reads as TGTGCCAGCAGCTTGTGGATGCGGGGATCCACAGATACGCAGTATTTT.

The chain carries TRBV15 and TRBJ2-3, with D maybe TRBD2 (6 bases). Per germline, CDR1 LNHNV and CDR2 YYDKDF (reference sequence). The CDR3 length is 15 residues. With 3 bases removed from V and 2 bases from J, the gap between germline ends came to 12 bases. CDR3 amino acids: CATSRGRTNTDTQYF. The CDR3 region has the DNA TGTGCCACCAGCAGGGGTAGGACTAACACAGATACGCAGTATTTT.

CDR3 bases: TGTGCCAGCACCCTAGGGGGGACAGGGCTCTACGAGCAGTACTTC. As protein: CASTLGGTGLYEQYF. The rearrangement links TRBV28 to TRBJ2-7; 9 bases align to TRBD1. Germline CDR1 MDHEN, CDR2 SYDVKM. The CDR3 is 15 residues long. Losses at the gene ends were 7 bases for V and 3 bases for J; bases not matched to a gene: 10.

The J gene is TRBJ2-5, the V gene TRBV11-2, with 10 bases lining up with TRBD2. This CDR3 has 15 residues. The V gene end was trimmed by 5 bases and the J gene end by 5 bases; junction bases not matched to a gene: 8. Germline V gene data show CDR1 as SGHAT and CDR2 as FQNNGV. CDR3 in amino acids: CASSGDLAGVETQYF. Written as DNA, the CDR3 is TGTGCCAGCAGCGGAGATCTAGCGGGAGTGGAGACCCAGTACTTC.

The V gene is TRBV5-4, the J gene TRBJ2-6; TRBD1 matches 10 bases. Germline V CDR1 and CDR2: SGHNT, YYREEE (reference sequence). Unmatched junction bases numbered 9, after V lost 2 bases and J lost 1 base. This CDR3 has 19 residues. CDR3 bases: TGTGCCAGCAGCTTCGGACAGGGGGGTTTAGGTTCTGGGGCCAACGTCCTGACTTTC. This codes for CASSFGQGGLGSGANVLTF.

This clone was counted once. This chain links TRBV6-1 with TRBJ1-1; 9 nucleotides line up with TRBD1. V was pared by 2 bases and J by 7 bases, with 5 bases of the junction left unmatched. Germline values: CDR1 MNHNS, CDR2 SASEGT. This CDR3 is built from 14 residues. This chain's CDR3 is CASSETGGEGEAFF. For the CDR3, the DNA is TGTGCCAGCAGTGAAACAGGGGGCGAGGGTGAAGCTTTCTTT.

This chain connects TRBV13 to TRBJ1-4; a possible D gene is TRBD1 (5 bases). The ends were cut back, 5 bases at V and 7 bases at J, with 11 bases in the middle. CDR1 and CDR2 from the germline V gene are PRHDT and FYEKMQ (reference sequence). The CDR3 consists of 13 residues. CDR3 nucleotides: TGTGCCAGCAGCACATACCAGGGTGAAAAACTGTTTTTT. Its translation is CASSTYQGEKLFF. The full variable domain, in which reference TRBV13 and TRBJ1-4 provide the parts outside the CDR3, is AAGVIQSPRHLIKEKRETATLKCYPIPRHDTVYWYQQGPGQDPQFLISFYEKMQSDKGSIPDRFSAQQFSDYHSELNMSSLELGDSALYFCASSTYQGEKLFFGSGTQLSVL.

This chain joins TRBV30 and TRBJ1-1; a possible D gene is TRBD1 (5 bases). This CDR3 region has 13 residues. Trimming left V 3 bases short and J 1 base short, with 9 bases between. Germline V gene lookup returns CDR1 GTSNPN and CDR2 SVGIG (reference sequence). CDR3 in amino acids: CAWRPGGNTEAFF. In DNA form, the CDR3 reads TGTGCCTGGAGGCCGGGGGGGAACACTGAAGCTTTCTTT.

The chain has TRBV7-8 and TRBJ2-2; tentative D call: TRBD2 (5 bases). The CDR3 contains 16 residues. Germline assignment: CDR1 SGHVS and CDR2 FQNEAQ. The V end was cut by 1 base, the J end by 6 bases, with 15 bases between. CDR3 nucleotides: TGTGCCAGCAGCTTAGGGGCCTTGAGGGCGGCCGGGGAGCTGTTTTTT. Translated: CASSLGALRAAGELFF.

The rearrangement links TRBV9 to TRBJ2-3; D is uncertain. V dropped 0 bases and J dropped 2 bases, with 13 bases sitting between them. The CDR3 spans 16 residues. Germline CDR1 SGDLS, CDR2 YYNGEE. The CDR3 loop is CASSVGQAANTDTQYF. The DNA for the CDR3 is TGTGCCAGCAGCGTAGGGCAAGCAGCGAACACAGATACGCAGTATTTT.

This sequence joins TRBV16 and TRBJ1-1; a weak D match, TRBD1 (5 bases). Deletions cut 1 base from V and 5 bases from J, with 20 bases between. CDR1 is KGHSY, CDR2 FQNENV, per germline. The CDR3 is made up of 17 amino acids. This chain's CDR3 is CASSQLRLAGWDTEAFF. The CDR3 DNA sequence: TGTGCCAGCAGCCAATTAAGGTTGGCAGGGTGGGATACTGAAGCTTTCTTT. Full variable domain (outside the CDR3, taken from reference TRBV16 and TRBJ1-1): GEEVAQTPKHLVRGEGQKAKLYCAPIKGHSYVFWYQQVLKNEFKFLISFQNENVFDETGMPKERFSAKCLPNSPCSLEIQATKLEDSAVYFCASSQLRLAGWDTEAFFGQGTRLTVV.

This chain connects TRBV7-9 to TRBJ1-2; D is ambiguous. The V end was cut by 0 bases, the J end by 8 bases, with 19 bases between. The germline V gene encodes CDR1 SEHNR and CDR2 FQNEAQ (reference sequence). CDR3 length: 16 residues. The CDR3 reads CASSLASTVNSRGYTF. CDR3 in DNA: TGTGCCAGCAGCTTAGCGTCTACAGTTAATTCGCGAGGCTACACCTTC.

The chain uses TRBV11-1 and TRBJ2-7; 7 bases fit TRBD2. Per germline, CDR1 SGHAT and CDR2 FQDESV (reference sequence). The CDR3 length is 15 residues. Trimming at V came to 4 bases and at J to 2 bases, leaving 8 bases not matched to a gene. The CDR3 coding sequence is TGTGCCAGCAGCTCCCCGACTAGCCGGACCTACGAGCAGTACTTC. Protein: CASSSPTSRTYEQYF.